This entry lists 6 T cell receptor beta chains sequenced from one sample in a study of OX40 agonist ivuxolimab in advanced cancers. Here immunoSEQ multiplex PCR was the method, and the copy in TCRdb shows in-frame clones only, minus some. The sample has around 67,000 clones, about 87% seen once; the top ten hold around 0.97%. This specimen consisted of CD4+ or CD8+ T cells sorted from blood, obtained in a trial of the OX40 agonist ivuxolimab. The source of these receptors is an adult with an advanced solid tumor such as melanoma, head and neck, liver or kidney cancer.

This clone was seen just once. The CDR3 here is CASSPRISVEYEQYF. Written as DNA, the CDR3 is TGTGCCAGCTCACCACGGATATCCGTAGAGTACGAGCAGTACTTC. The V and J genes are TRBV18 and TRBJ2-7; D unclear. CDR3 length equals 15 residues. In germline, CDR1 is KGHSH, CDR2 LQKENI. Trimming left V 1 base short and J 4 bases short, with 14 bases between.

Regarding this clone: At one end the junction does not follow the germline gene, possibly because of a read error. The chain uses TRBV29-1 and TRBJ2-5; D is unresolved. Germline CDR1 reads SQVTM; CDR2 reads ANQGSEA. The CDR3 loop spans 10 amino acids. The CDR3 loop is CSVDQETQYF. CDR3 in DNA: TGCAGCGTTGACCAGGAGACCCAGTACTTC.

The CDR3 loop reads CASNGGRGNQPQHF. CDR3 nucleotides: TGTGCCAGCAATGGGGGGCGCGGGAATCAGCCCCAGCATTTT. This chain links TRBV2 with TRBJ1-5, with D tentatively TRBD1 (6 bases). The V gene lost 7 bases and the J gene lost 4 bases, with 14 bases spanning the gap. Germline CDR1 is SNHLY and CDR2 is FYNNEI. This CDR3 region has 14 residues. Complete variable domain (other parts from reference TRBV2 and TRBJ1-5): EPEVTQTPSHQVTQMGQEVILRCVPISNHLYFYWYRQILGQKVEFLVSFYNNEISEKSEIFDDQFSVERPDGSNFTLKIRSTKLEDSAMYFCASNGGRGNQPQHFGDGTRLSIL.

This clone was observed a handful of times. This CDR3 reads CASSQERWGGIADTQYF. The CDR3 DNA follows: TGCGCCAGCAGCCAAGAACGATGGGGGGGTATCGCAGATACGCAGTATTTT. This rearrangement joins TRBV4-1 to TRBJ2-3, with 7 positions matching TRBD2. Trimming removed 0 bases from V and 4 bases from J; junction bases left unmatched: 10. Looked up from germline, CDR1 is MGHRA and CDR2 is YSYEKL. CDR3 length: 17 residues.

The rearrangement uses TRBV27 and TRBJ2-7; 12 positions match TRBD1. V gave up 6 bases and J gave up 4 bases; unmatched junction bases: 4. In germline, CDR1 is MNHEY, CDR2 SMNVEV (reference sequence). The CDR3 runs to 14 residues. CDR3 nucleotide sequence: TGTGCCAGCAGCAGGGGACAGGGGGCATACGAGCAGTACTTC. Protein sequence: CASSRGQGAYEQYF.

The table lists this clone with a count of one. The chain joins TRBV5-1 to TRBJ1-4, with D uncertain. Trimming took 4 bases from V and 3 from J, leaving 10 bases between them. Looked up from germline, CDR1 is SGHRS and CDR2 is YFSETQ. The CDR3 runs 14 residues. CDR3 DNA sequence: TGCGCCAGCAGCCAAGCCCCTTCTAATGAAAAACTGTTTTTT. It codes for CASSQAPSNEKLFF.